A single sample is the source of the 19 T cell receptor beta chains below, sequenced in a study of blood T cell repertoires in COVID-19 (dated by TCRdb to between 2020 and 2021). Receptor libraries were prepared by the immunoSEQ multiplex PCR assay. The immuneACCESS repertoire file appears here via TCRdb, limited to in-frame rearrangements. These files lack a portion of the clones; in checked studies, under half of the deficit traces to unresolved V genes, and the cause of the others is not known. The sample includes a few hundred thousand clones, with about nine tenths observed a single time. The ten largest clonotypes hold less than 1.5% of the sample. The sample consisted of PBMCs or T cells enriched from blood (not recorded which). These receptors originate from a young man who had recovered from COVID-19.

The DNA of the CDR3 is TGTGCCAGCAGTTACGGGAGCGCGTCGCCCCTCCACTTT. It specifies CASSYGSASPLHF. V usage is TRBV6-5 and J usage is TRBJ1-6, with unresolved D. The CDR3 runs to 13 residues. The germline CDR1 and CDR2 sequences are MNHEY and SVGAGI. V lost 2 bases to trimming and J lost 13 bases, with 12 bases between them.

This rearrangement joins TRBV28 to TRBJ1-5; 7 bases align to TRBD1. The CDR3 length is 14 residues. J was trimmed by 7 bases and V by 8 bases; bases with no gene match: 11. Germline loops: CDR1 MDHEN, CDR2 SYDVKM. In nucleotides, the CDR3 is TGTGCCAGCTACCCGACAGGGTCGGAACAGCCCCAGCATTTT. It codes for CASYPTGSEQPQHF.

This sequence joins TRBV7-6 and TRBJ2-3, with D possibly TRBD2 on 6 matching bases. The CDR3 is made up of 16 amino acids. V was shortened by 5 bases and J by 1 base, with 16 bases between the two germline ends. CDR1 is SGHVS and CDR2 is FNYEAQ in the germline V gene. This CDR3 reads CASSEPVGGGTDTQYF. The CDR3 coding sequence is TGTGCCAGCAGCGAGCCGGTGGGGGGTGGCACAGATACGCAGTATTTT. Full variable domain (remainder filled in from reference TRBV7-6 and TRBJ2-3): GAGVSQSPRYKVTKRGQDVALRCDPISGHVSLYWYRQALGQGPEFLTYFNYEAQQDKSGLPNDRFSAERPEGSISTLTIQRTEQRDSAMYRCASSEPVGGGTDTQYFGPGTRLTVL.

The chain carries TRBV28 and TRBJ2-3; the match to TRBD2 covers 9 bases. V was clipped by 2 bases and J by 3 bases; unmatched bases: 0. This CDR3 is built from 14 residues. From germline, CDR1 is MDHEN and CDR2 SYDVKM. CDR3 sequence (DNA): TGTGCCAGCAGTTTAGCGGGAGGGACAGATACGCAGTATTTT. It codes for CASSLAGGTDTQYF.

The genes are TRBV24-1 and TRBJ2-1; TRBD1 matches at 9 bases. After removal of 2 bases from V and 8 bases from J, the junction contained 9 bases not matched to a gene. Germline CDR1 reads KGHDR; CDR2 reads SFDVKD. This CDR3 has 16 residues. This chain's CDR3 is CATSDSPGQGRDEQFF. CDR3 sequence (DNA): TGTGCCACCAGTGATTCACCGGGACAGGGCCGCGATGAGCAGTTCTTC.

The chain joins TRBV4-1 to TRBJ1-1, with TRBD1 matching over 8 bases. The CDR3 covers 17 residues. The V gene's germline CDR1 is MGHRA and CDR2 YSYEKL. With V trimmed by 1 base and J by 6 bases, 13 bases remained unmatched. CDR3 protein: CASSQGPRRGQMAEAFF. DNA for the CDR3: TGCGCCAGCAGCCAAGGACCACGCAGGGGGCAGATGGCTGAAGCTTTCTTT.

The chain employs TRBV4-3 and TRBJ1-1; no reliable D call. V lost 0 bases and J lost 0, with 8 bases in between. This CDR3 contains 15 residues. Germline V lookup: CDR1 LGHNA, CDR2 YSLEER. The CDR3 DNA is TGCGCCAGCAGCCAAGAGTACATGGTGAACACTGAAGCTTTCTTT. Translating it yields CASSQEYMVNTEAFF.

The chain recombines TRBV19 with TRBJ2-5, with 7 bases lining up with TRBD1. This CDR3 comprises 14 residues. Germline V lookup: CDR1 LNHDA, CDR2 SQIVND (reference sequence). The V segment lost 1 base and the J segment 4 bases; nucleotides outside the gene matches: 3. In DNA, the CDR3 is TGTGCCAGTAGTATAGGACAGGGTGTAGAGACCCAGTACTTC. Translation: CASSIGQGVETQYF.

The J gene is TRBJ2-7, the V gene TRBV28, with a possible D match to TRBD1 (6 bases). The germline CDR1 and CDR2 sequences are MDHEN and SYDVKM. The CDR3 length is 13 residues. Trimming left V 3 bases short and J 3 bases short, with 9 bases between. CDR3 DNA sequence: TGTGCCAGCAGTTTCGGCAGGGGCTACGAGCAGTACTTC. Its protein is CASSFGRGYEQYF.

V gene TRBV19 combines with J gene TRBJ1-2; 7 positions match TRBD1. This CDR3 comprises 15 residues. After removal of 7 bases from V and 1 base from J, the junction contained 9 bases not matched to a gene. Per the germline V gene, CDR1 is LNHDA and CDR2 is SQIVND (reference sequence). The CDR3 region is CASTVRGRVNYGYTF. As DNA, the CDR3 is TGTGCCAGTACGGTGAGGGGGCGAGTTAACTATGGCTACACCTTC.

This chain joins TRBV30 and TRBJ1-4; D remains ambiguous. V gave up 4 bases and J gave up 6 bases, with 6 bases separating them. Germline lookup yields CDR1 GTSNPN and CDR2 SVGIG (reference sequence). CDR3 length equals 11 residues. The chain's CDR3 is CAWKLDEKLFF. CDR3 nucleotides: TGTGCCTGGAAACTCGATGAAAAACTGTTTTTT.

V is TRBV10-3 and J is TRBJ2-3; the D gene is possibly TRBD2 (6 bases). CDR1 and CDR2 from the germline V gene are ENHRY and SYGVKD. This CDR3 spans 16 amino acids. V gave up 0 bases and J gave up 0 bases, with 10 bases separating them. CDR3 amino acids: CAISESTGTSTDTQYF. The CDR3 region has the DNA TGTGCCATCAGTGAGTCGACCGGGACTAGCACAGATACGCAGTATTTT.

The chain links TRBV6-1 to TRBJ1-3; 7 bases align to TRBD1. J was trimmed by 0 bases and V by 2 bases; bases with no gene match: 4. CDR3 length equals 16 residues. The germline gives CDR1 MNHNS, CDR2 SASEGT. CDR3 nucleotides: TGTGCCAGCAGTGAATGGGGACAGCTCTCTGGAAACACCATATATTTT. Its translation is CASSEWGQLSGNTIYF.

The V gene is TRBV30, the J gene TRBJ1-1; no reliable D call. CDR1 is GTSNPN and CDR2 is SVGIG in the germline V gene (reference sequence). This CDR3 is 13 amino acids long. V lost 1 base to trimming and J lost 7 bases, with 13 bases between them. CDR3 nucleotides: TGTGCCTGGAGTGACGAAACGACGGGTGAAGCTTTCTTT. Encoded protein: CAWSDETTGEAFF.

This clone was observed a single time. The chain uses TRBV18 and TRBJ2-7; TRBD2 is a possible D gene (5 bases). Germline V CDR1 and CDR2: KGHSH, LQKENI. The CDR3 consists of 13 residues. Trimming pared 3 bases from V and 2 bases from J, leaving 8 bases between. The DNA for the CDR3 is TGTGCCAGCTCACCGTCGACTACCTACGAGCAGTACTTC. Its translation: CASSPSTTYEQYF. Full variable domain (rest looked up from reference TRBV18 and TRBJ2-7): NAGVMQNPRHLVRRRGQEARLRCSPMKGHSHVYWYRQLPEEGLKFMVYLQKENIIDESGMPKERFSAEFPKEGPSILRIQQVVRGDSAAYFCASSPSTTYEQYFGPGTRLTVT.

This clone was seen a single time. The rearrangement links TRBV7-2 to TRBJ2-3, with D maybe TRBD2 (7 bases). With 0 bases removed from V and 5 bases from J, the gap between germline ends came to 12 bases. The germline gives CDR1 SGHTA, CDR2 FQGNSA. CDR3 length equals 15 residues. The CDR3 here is CASSLAGGLGDTQYF. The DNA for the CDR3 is TGTGCCAGCAGCTTAGCGGGGGGGCTGGGAGATACGCAGTATTTT.

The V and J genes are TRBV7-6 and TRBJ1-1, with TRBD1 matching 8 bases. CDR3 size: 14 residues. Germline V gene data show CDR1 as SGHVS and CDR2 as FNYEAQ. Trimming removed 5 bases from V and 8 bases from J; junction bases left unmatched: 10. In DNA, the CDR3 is TGTGCCAGCAGCGATCGGTCGACAGGGGTAGAAGCTTTCTTT. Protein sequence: CASSDRSTGVEAFF.

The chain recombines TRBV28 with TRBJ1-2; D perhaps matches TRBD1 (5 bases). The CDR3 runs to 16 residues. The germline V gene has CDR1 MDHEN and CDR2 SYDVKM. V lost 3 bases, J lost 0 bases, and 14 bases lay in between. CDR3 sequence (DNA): TGTGCCAGCAGTTTGCTTCCGACAGATCCTAACTATGGCTACACCTTC. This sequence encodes CASSLLPTDPNYGYTF.

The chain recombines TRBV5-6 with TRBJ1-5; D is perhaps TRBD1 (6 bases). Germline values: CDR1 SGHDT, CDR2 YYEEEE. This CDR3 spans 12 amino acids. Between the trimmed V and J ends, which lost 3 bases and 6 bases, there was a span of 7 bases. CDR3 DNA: TGTGCCAGCAGCTCAGGGGTTCAGCCCCAGCATTTT. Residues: CASSSGVQPQHF.